The 7 T cell receptor beta chains given below trace back to one sample, sequenced in a study of cytomegalovirus exposure and HLA in healthy donors. PCR was performed using 60 Vbeta and 13 Jbeta primers. Produced via immunoSEQ multiplex PCR; TCRdb's table is partial and in-frame only. The sample gives around 150,000 clones, 75% to 80% of which show up once; around 0.89% is in the top ten. Sequencing used PBMCs. The receptors stem from a woman between 50 and 59 years old in good health and CMV-seropositive.

This rearrangement joins TRBV28 to TRBJ1-1, with 7 bases matching TRBD1. J gave up 11 bases and V 10 bases, and 10 bases lay outside the gene matches. CDR1 and CDR2 (germline): MDHEN, SYDVKM. The CDR3 runs 11 residues. The CDR3 bases are TGTGCCACCCACAGGGGCCCTAGGGCTTTCTTT. This sequence encodes CATHRGPRAFF. Full variable domain (outside the CDR3, taken from reference TRBV28 and TRBJ1-1): DVKVTQSSRYLVKRTGEKVFLECVQDMDHENMFWYRQDPGLGLRLIYFSYDVKMKEKGDIPEGYSVSREKKERFSLILESASTNQTSMYLCATHRGPRAFFGQGTRLTVV.

The genes are TRBV7-2 and TRBJ2-7, with 13 positions matching TRBD2. V lost 5 bases, J lost 6 bases, and 4 bases stayed unmatched. Looked up from germline, CDR1 is SGHTA and CDR2 is FQGNSA. The CDR3 is 14 residues long. The CDR3 is CASSVLAGGGEQYF. The CDR3 region has the DNA TGTGCCAGCAGCGTACTAGCGGGGGGGGGCGAGCAGTACTTC. Supplemented by reference TRBV7-2 and TRBJ2-7, the full variable domain reads GAGVSQSPSNKVTEKGKDVELRCDPISGHTALYWYRQSLGQGLEFLIYFQGNSAPDKSGLPSDRFSAERTGGSVSTLTIQRTQQEDSAVYLCASSVLAGGGEQYFGPGTRLTVT.

The V gene is TRBV9, the J gene TRBJ2-2; 9 nucleotides line up with TRBD2. The CDR3 contains 15 residues. Per germline, CDR1 SGDLS and CDR2 YYNGEE. Trimming at V came to 3 bases and at J to 1 base, leaving 1 base not matched to a gene. The CDR3 DNA sequence: TGTGCCAGCAGCGCTAGCGGGGTGAACACCGGGGAGCTGTTTTTT. Translating gives CASSASGVNTGELFF.

The chain has TRBV19 and TRBJ2-7, with D possibly matching TRBD2 (6 bases). CDR3 length: 16 residues. In germline, CDR1 is LNHDA, CDR2 SQIVND (reference sequence). Trimming removed 5 bases from V and 3 bases from J, with 20 bases in between. CDR3 sequence reads: CASSPIHGGENYEQYF. CDR3 coding DNA: TGTGCCAGTAGTCCTATTCATGGAGGGGAGAACTACGAGCAGTACTTC.

The chain employs TRBV7-8 and TRBJ2-1, with a tentative D call TRBD2 (5 bases). The CDR3 loop spans 14 amino acids. From germline, CDR1 is SGHVS and CDR2 FQNEAQ. Trimming removed 3 bases at V and 6 bases at J, with 12 bases between. In DNA form, the CDR3 reads TGTGCCAGCAGCTTTTTAGGACTGGGCAATGAGCAGTTCTTC. Its protein product is CASSFLGLGNEQFF. The variable domain in full, completed from reference TRBV7-8 and TRBJ2-1, reads GAGVSQSPRYKVAKRGQDVALRCDPISGHVSLFWYQQALGQGPEFLTYFQNEAQLDKSGLPSDRFFAERPEGSVSTLKIQRTQQEDSAVYLCASSFLGLGNEQFFGPGTRLTVL.

This rearrangement joins TRBV28 to TRBJ1-6; the D is unclear. Trimming shortened V by 5 bases and J by 0 bases, and 23 bases separated the two germline ends. The CDR3 sequence is 20 residues long. Germline assignment: CDR1 MDHEN and CDR2 SYDVKM. The CDR3 spells CASSLLTGSHTSSYNSPLHF. The CDR3 coding sequence is TGTGCCAGCAGTCTACTCACTGGGAGCCATACGAGCTCCTATAATTCACCCCTCCACTTT.

The chain has TRBV6-5 and TRBJ1-2, with 9 bases lining up with TRBD1. With 3 bases clipped from V and 7 bases from J, the junction kept 9 bases outside the gene matches. The CDR3 is 15 residues long. Germline V lookup: CDR1 MNHEY, CDR2 SVGAGI. In DNA, the CDR3 is TGTGCCAGCAGTTATTGGGGGACAGGGACTAGTGGCTACACCTTC. It yields the protein CASSYWGTGTSGYTF.